These T cell receptor beta chains were read from a single sample in a study of blood T cell repertoires in COVID-19. Sequencing was performed with immunoSEQ multiplex PCR; in TCRdb, only in-frame clones are kept and a portion is missing. The table includes approximately 230,000 clones, just over 85% detected once. The sample was PBMCs or T cells enriched from blood (not recorded which). The receptors stem from a man aged 35 to 55 who had recovered from COVID-19. Each CDR3 is given with its conserved first and last residue. The D gene is left open where the match is weak.

j_call | d_call | cdr3_length | v_call | cdr3_aa | cdr3_nt
TRBJ2-5 | NA | 13 | TRBV11-2 | CASSWGRQETQYF | TGTGCCAGCAGCTGGGGGCGGCAAGAGACCCAGTACTTC
TRBJ2-5 | NA | 16 | TRBV12-5 | CASGLTKLGYVETQYF | TGTGCTAGTGGTTTGACTAAGCTAGGTTACGTAGAGACCCAGTACTTC
TRBJ2-1 | TRBD2 | 17 | TRBV14 | CASSPIAGQSSYNEQFF | TGTGCCAGCAGCCCTATAGCGGGTCAGAGCTCCTACAATGAGCAGTTCTTC
TRBJ2-7 | TRBD1 | 15 | TRBV29-1 | CSVRSRTGVSYEQYF | TGCAGCGTCCGGAGCCGGACAGGGGTCTCCTACGAGCAGTACTTC
TRBJ2-2 | NA | 14 | TRBV3-1/TRBV3-2 | CASSHAWVEGELFF | TGTGCCAGCAGCCACGCCTGGGTGGAGGGGGAGCTGTTTTTT
TRBJ1-2 | NA | 13 | TRBV2 | CASSEDSYYGYTF | TGTGCCAGCAGTGAAGACAGCTACTATGGCTACACCTTC
TRBJ1-1 | NA | 11 | TRBV7-9 | CQTGENTEAFF | TGCCAAACGGGAGAGAACACTGAAGCTTTCTTT
TRBJ1-2 | NA | 12 | TRBV30 | CAWSATNYGYTF | TGTGCCTGGAGTGCCACAAACTATGGCTACACCTTC
TRBJ2-3 | TRBD2 | 16 | TRBV6-1 | CASSEERTSGRDTQYF | TGTGCCAGCAGTGAGGAACGGACTAGCGGGCGAGATACGCAGTATTTT
TRBJ1-6 | NA | 16 | TRBV6-1 | CASSELWTVYNSPLHF | TGTGCCAGCAGTGAATTGTGGACAGTCTATAATTCACCCCTCCACTTT
TRBJ2-5 | NA | 17 | TRBV4-1 | CASSQNYRGNIQETQYF | TGCGCCAGCAGCCAAAACTATCGAGGGAATATTCAAGAGACCCAGTACTTC